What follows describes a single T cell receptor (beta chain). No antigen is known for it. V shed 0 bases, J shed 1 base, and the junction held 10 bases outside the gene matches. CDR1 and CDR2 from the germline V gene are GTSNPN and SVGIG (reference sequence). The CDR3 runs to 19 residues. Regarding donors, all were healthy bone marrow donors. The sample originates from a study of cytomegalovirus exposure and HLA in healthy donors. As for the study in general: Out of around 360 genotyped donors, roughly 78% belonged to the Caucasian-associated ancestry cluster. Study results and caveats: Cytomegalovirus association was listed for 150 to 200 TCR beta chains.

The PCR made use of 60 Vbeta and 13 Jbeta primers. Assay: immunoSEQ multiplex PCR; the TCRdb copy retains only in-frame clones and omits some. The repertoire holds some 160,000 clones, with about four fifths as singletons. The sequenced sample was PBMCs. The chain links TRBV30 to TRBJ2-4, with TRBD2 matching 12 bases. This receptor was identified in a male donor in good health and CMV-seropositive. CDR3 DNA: TGTGCCTGGAGTGTACAAAGACTAGCGGGGGATGGTGCCAAAAACATTCAGTACTTC. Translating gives CAWSVQRLAGDGAKNIQYF.